These 29 T cell receptor beta chains share one sample of origin, sequenced in a study of T cell repertoires in cytomegalovirus infection. Each CDR3 protein is one row after TCRdb ran MiXCR on the reads. The sample has approximately 300,000 distinct CDR3 sequences, about 25% seen once. These receptors have no known antigen. Sequenced material: cultured PBMCs, taken from culture after CMV antigen stimulation. The source is a human donor in good health (CMV status not recorded). Some clones in this sample may be carry-over from other donors' samples.

The rearrangement links TRBV27 to TRBJ2-2; the match to TRBD1 covers 9 bases. V lost 4 bases, J lost 6 bases, and 15 bases stayed unmatched. The CDR3 has 18 amino acids. Germline CDR1 and CDR2: MNHEY and SMNVEV (reference sequence). For the CDR3, the DNA is TGTGCCAGCAGTTCAGGAAGGGGAACAGGGGGCAGGTCCGGGGAGCTGTTTTTT. It codes for CASSSGRGTGGRSGELFF.

CDR3 DNA: TGTGCCAGCTCACCATCAGGGAACACTGAAGCTTTCTTT. Its translation: CASSPSGNTEAFF. The J gene is TRBJ1-1, the V gene TRBV18; D uncertain. The V end was cut by 2 bases, the J end by 1 base, with 5 bases between. This CDR3 spans 13 amino acids. Germline values: CDR1 KGHSH, CDR2 LQKENI.

This clonotype was counted at least ten times. The chain has TRBV7-2 and TRBJ2-5; D is unresolved. Trimming left V 6 bases short and J 5 bases short, with 16 bases between. The CDR3 totals 14 residues. The germline gives CDR1 SGHTA, CDR2 FQGNSA. CDR3 coding DNA: TGTGCCAGCAGAATCCCCCAAGGCCGGGAGACCCAGTACTTC. Translating it yields CASRIPQGRETQYF. The full variable domain, in which reference TRBV7-2 and TRBJ2-5 provide the parts outside the CDR3, is GAGVSQSPSNKVTEKGKDVELRCDPISGHTALYWYRQSLGQGLEFLIYFQGNSAPDKSGLPSDRFSAERTGGSVSTLTIQRTQQEDSAVYLCASRIPQGRETQYFGPGTRLLVL.

The chain links TRBV7-8 to TRBJ2-3; D might be TRBD1 (5 bases). The ends were cut back, 2 bases at V and 3 bases at J, with 18 bases in the middle. The CDR3 contains 17 residues. Germline V lookup: CDR1 SGHVS, CDR2 FQNEAQ. CDR3 nucleotide sequence: TGTGCCAGCAGCTTACGCGACCCAGGGTATATAACAGATACGCAGTATTTT. This translates into CASSLRDPGYITDTQYF.

Many counts were recorded for this clonotype. The rearrangement uses TRBV7-2 and TRBJ1-1; TRBD1 is a possible D gene (6 bases). Per germline, CDR1 SGHTA and CDR2 FQGNSA. The CDR3 runs 14 residues. V dropped 5 bases and J dropped 0 bases, with 10 bases sitting between them. In DNA, the CDR3 is TGTGCCAGCAGCCGACAGGTTATGAACACTGAAGCTTTCTTT. Its protein product is CASSRQVMNTEAFF.

The chain carries TRBV9 and TRBJ2-3, with TRBD2 matching 10 bases. Trimming took 0 bases from V and 2 from J; bases not matched to a gene: 6. Germline V gene data show CDR1 as SGDLS and CDR2 as YYNGEE. The CDR3 is 17 residues long. CDR3 DNA: TGTGCCAGCAGCGTAGCGGTAGCGGGAGGCCCCACAGATACGCAGTATTTT. This translates into CASSVAVAGGPTDTQYF.

The CDR3 here is CASTIRGEGTGELFF. The CDR3 DNA sequence: TGTGCCAGCACCATTCGGGGGGAGGGTACCGGGGAGCTGTTTTTT. The chain recombines TRBV25-1 with TRBJ2-2, with 7 bases aligning to TRBD2. V lost 7 bases to trimming and J lost 5 bases; unmatched junction nucleotides: 10. The germline CDR1 and CDR2 sequences are MGHDK and SYGVNS. The CDR3 runs to 15 residues.

The chain couples TRBV7-2 to TRBJ2-5, with D possibly called TRBD1 or TRBD2 (6 bases each). CDR3 length: 17 amino acids. Germline CDR1 and CDR2: SGHTA and FQGNSA. V was clipped by 7 bases and J by 2 bases, with 23 bases between them. The CDR3 spells CASNLAPRRGWQETQYF. DNA for the CDR3: TGTGCCAGCAACCTAGCGCCCCGGAGGGGGTGGCAAGAGACCCAGTACTTC.

This clonotype has ten or more counts. This chain links TRBV7-8 with TRBJ2-6; D is unresolved. Trimming pared 10 bases from V and 1 base from J, leaving 11 bases between. The germline gives CDR1 SGHVS, CDR2 FQNEAQ. The CDR3 is made up of 14 amino acids. Here the CDR3 reads CATGVVSGANVLTF. The DNA of the CDR3 is TGTGCCACCGGAGTCGTATCTGGGGCCAACGTCCTGACTTTC.

The J gene is TRBJ1-5, the V gene TRBV20-1, with 7 bases identical to TRBD1. J lost 3 bases, V lost 1 base, and 6 bases had no gene match. The CDR3 covers 15 residues. Germline CDR1 and CDR2: DFQATT and SNEGSKA (reference sequence). CDR3 region: CSARAGTVDNQPQHF. Written as DNA, the CDR3 is TGCAGTGCTAGAGCCGGGACAGTAGACAATCAGCCCCAGCATTTT.

This clonotype showed up just a few times. The V call is TRBV7-2, the J call TRBJ2-5, with a tentative D call TRBD2 (5 bases). Trimming removed 5 bases at V and 5 bases at J, with 18 bases between. Per germline, CDR1 SGHTA and CDR2 FQGNSA. The CDR3 contains 15 residues. The CDR3 sequence is CASSLKRTRAETQYF. The CDR3, as DNA: TGTGCCAGCAGCCTAAAGCGGACTCGTGCGGAGACCCAGTACTTC.

The CDR3 protein is CASTTTNMNTEAFF. CDR3 sequence (DNA): TGTGCCAGCACCACGACAAATATGAACACTGAAGCTTTCTTT. This chain links TRBV5-6 with TRBJ1-1; no reliable D call. CDR3 size: 14 residues. Germline V gene data show CDR1 as SGHDT and CDR2 as YYEEEE. Trimming took off 6 bases at V and 0 bases at J, with 12 bases between the two ends.

The gene calls are TRBV4-2 and TRBJ2-2; tentatively, D is TRBD2 (5 bases). V dropped 1 base and J dropped 7 bases, with 19 bases sitting between them. The V gene's germline CDR1 is LGHNA and CDR2 YNFKEQ. The CDR3 sequence is 17 residues long. CDR3 sequence reads: CASSQVRSGGRDGELFF. CDR3 DNA sequence: TGTGCCAGCAGCCAAGTCAGGAGCGGAGGACGGGACGGGGAGCTGTTTTTT.

This clonotype showed up just a few times. The chain couples TRBV4-1 to TRBJ1-4; possibly TRBD1 for D (6 bases). V was trimmed by 4 bases and J by 5 bases, leaving 17 bases between them. Germline V gene sequence: CDR1 MGHRA, CDR2 YSYEKL. The CDR3 loop spans 16 amino acids. CDR3 sequence reads: CASSPGQSGGNEKLFF. The CDR3 region has the DNA TGCGCCAGCAGCCCCGGACAGAGCGGGGGGAATGAAAAACTGTTTTTT.

In this sample, this clonotype turned up a few times. This rearrangement joins TRBV5-1 to TRBJ2-5; D may correspond to TRBD1 or TRBD2 (5 bases each). CDR1 is SGHRS and CDR2 is YFSETQ in the germline V gene. There are 15 residues in the CDR3. Between the trimmed V and J ends, which lost 3 bases and 4 bases, there was a span of 16 bases. The CDR3 DNA follows: TGCGCCAGCAGCTCCTGGGACCCCGCGACAGAGACCCAGTACTTC. Its protein product is CASSSWDPATETQYF. Full variable domain (remainder filled in from reference TRBV5-1 and TRBJ2-5): KAGVTQTPRYLIKTRGQQVTLSCSPISGHRSVSWYQQTPGQGLQFLFEYFSETQRNKGNFPGRFSGRQFSNSRSEMNVSTLELGDSALYLCASSSWDPATETQYFGPGTRLLVL.

This clonotype was recorded once. This chain uses TRBV12-3 or TRBV12-4 with TRBJ2-5, with D perhaps matching TRBD1 (6 bases). This CDR3 is 14 amino acids long. The V and J ends lost 5 bases and 0 bases respectively, with 10 bases between them. Here the CDR3 DNA reads TGTGCCAGCAGTCCCGACAGGAACCAAGAGACCCAGTACTTC. Its translation is CASSPDRNQETQYF.

This chain uses TRBV5-5 with TRBJ2-2; 7 nucleotides agree with TRBD2. V was clipped by 4 bases and J by 0 bases; unmatched bases: 3. This CDR3 spans 15 amino acids. Germline V gene lookup returns CDR1 SGHKS and CDR2 YYEKEE (reference sequence). CDR3 sequence: CASSPRGANTGELFF. The CDR3 DNA is TGTGCCAGCAGCCCTCGGGGGGCGAACACCGGGGAGCTGTTTTTT.

This chain joins TRBV11-2 and TRBJ2-1, with 9 bases matching TRBD2. Looked up from germline, CDR1 is SGHAT and CDR2 is FQNNGV. This CDR3 region has 16 residues. V shed 1 base and J 4 bases; nucleotides not matched to a gene: 5. The CDR3 sequence is CASSLGVLAGYNEQFF. The CDR3 coding sequence is TGTGCCAGCAGCTTAGGAGTTCTAGCGGGGTACAATGAGCAGTTCTTC.

The rearrangement joins TRBV12-5 to TRBJ2-3, with D hard to call. The CDR3 runs to 15 residues. The V gene lost 1 base and the J gene lost 8 bases, with 16 bases spanning the gap. The V gene's germline CDR1 is LGHNT and CDR2 FRNRAP. CDR3 residues: CASGLDPGIFPTQYF. Written as DNA, the CDR3 is TGTGCTAGTGGTTTGGACCCTGGTATTTTCCCTACGCAGTATTTT.

This clonotype was seen more than once but under ten times. V usage is TRBV6-6 and J usage is TRBJ2-7; 10 nucleotides match TRBD1. From germline, CDR1 is MNHNY and CDR2 SVGAGI (reference sequence). V was pared by 5 bases and J by 2 bases, with 6 bases of the junction left unmatched. This CDR3 is 15 amino acids long. The CDR3 spells CASSAGTGATYEQYF. The CDR3 nucleotides read TGTGCCAGCAGTGCCGGGACAGGGGCTACCTACGAGCAGTACTTC.

CDR3 in DNA: TGTGCCAGCAGCCCCCGGGGGACCGGAACCCCAGATACGCAGTATTTT. This sequence encodes CASSPRGTGTPDTQYF. The chain is built from TRBV11-3 and TRBJ2-3; D is perhaps TRBD2 (6 bases). This CDR3 region has 16 residues. Germline V gives CDR1 SGHNT, CDR2 YENEEA. Trimming pared 5 bases from V and 4 bases from J, leaving 19 bases between.

The V and J genes are TRBV19 and TRBJ2-2; unclear D gene. CDR1 is LNHDA and CDR2 is SQIVND in the germline V gene (reference sequence). The CDR3 has 16 residues. V dropped 5 bases and J dropped 1 base, with 14 bases sitting between them. This CDR3 is CASSQETVRNTGELFF. The CDR3 DNA is TGTGCCAGTAGTCAGGAAACTGTTCGGAACACCGGGGAGCTGTTTTTT. Full variable domain (outside the CDR3, taken from reference TRBV19 and TRBJ2-2): DGGITQSPKYLFRKEGQNVTLSCEQNLNHDAMYWYRQDPGQGLRLIYYSQIVNDFQKGDIAEGYSVSREKKESFPLTVTSAQKNPTAFYLCASSQETVRNTGELFFGEGSRLTVL.

This clonotype has ten or more counts. This chain connects TRBV12-3 or TRBV12-4 to TRBJ2-7; D not certain. The V and J ends lost 3 bases and 6 bases respectively, with 12 bases between them. This CDR3 comprises 13 residues. CDR3 protein: CASSFGSQAEQYF. CDR3 DNA sequence: TGTGCCAGCAGTTTTGGTAGCCAGGCCGAGCAGTACTTC.

This clonotype was counted at least ten times. The rearrangement uses TRBV7-4 and TRBJ1-1; D gene unclear. The CDR3 is 17 residues long. V was trimmed by 2 bases and J by 0 bases, leaving 16 bases between them. The V gene's germline CDR1 is SGHVT and CDR2 SQSDAQ. CDR3 nucleotide sequence: TGTGCCAGCAGCTTAAACTCTCGGGTCTCCGTGAACACTGAAGCTTTCTTT. This sequence encodes CASSLNSRVSVNTEAFF.

V is TRBV10-3 and J is TRBJ1-5; 8 nucleotides match TRBD1. Per germline, CDR1 ENHRY and CDR2 SYGVKD. This CDR3 region has 14 residues. The V gene end was trimmed by 5 bases and the J gene end by 2 bases; junction bases not matched to a gene: 2. CDR3 nucleotide sequence: TGTGCCATCAGTATGACAGGGGGCAATCAGCCCCAGCATTTT. It translates to CAISMTGGNQPQHF.

V usage is TRBV18 and J usage is TRBJ1-1; D is unclear. CDR1 is KGHSH and CDR2 is LQKENI in the germline V gene. V was cut by 1 base and J by 11 bases, with 17 bases left in between. The CDR3 is 14 amino acids. As DNA, the CDR3 is TGTGCCAGCTCACCACTCGCCCGGGATCTCGGGGCTTTCTTT. Protein: CASSPLARDLGAFF.

J is TRBJ2-1 and V is TRBV29-1; 8 positions match TRBD2. The V gene end was trimmed by 5 bases and the J gene end by 2 bases; junction bases not matched to a gene: 14. CDR1 and CDR2 from the germline V gene are SQVTM and ANQGSEA. The CDR3 is 17 residues long. The DNA for the CDR3 is TGCAGCGTTCGGGGGGGAATAGCGGGCGGGGCCTACAATGAGCAGTTCTTC. It encodes CSVRGGIAGGAYNEQFF.

This chain connects TRBV6-1 to TRBJ2-7; D unresolved. The CDR3 loop spans 13 amino acids. Trimming removed 0 bases at V and 5 bases at J, with 8 bases between. Germline V lookup: CDR1 MNHNS, CDR2 SASEGT. The CDR3, as DNA: TGTGCCAGCAGTGAAGCGCTACGGAACGAGCAGTACTTC. Encoded protein: CASSEALRNEQYF.

The chain combines TRBV19 with TRBJ2-1, with a tentative D call TRBD2 (5 bases). CDR1 and CDR2 (germline): LNHDA, SQIVND (reference sequence). The V end was cut by 3 bases, the J end by 6 bases, with 12 bases between. The CDR3 covers 14 residues. The CDR3 here is CASSMRRAGNEQFF. The DNA for the CDR3 is TGTGCCAGTAGTATGCGGCGGGCAGGCAATGAGCAGTTCTTC.